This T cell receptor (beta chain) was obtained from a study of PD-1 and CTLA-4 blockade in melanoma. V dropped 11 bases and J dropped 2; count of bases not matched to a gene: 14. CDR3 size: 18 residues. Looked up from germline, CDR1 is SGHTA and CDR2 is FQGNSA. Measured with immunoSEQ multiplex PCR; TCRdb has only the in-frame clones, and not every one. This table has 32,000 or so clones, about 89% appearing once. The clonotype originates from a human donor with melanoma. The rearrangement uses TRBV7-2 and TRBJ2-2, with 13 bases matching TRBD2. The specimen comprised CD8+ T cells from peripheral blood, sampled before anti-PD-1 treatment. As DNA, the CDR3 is TGTGCCCAGCCGGGACTAGCGGGACTTACAAAAAACACCGGGGAGCTGTTTTTT. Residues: CAQPGLAGLTKNTGELFF.